The 23 T cell receptor beta chains given below trace back to one sample, sequenced in a study of post-analysis software for immune sequencing data. Whole-study results and caveats: Included in a set of a few TRBV segments more frequent in patients than controls were TRBV5-6, TRBV5-1 and TRBV20-1.

Incorporated into the TCR beta cDNA libraries were unique molecular identifiers, which served to reduce PCR and sequencing biases. One entry per CDR3 protein, called by TCRdb with MiXCR from the PCR reads. The sample consists of roughly 670,000 distinct CDR3 sequences, roughly three fifths of them appearing once. No antigen is known for these receptors. The specimen sequenced was blood. These receptors came from a girl aged 2-10 years with multiple sclerosis.

The chain links TRBV7-6 to TRBJ1-1; D gene ambiguous. CDR1 is SGHVS and CDR2 is FNYEAQ in the germline V gene. The CDR3 has 14 amino acids. V was clipped by 5 bases and J by 1 base, with 11 bases between them. The CDR3 protein is CASSPRPGNTEAFF. DNA for the CDR3: TGTGCCAGCAGCCCCAGGCCGGGGAACACTGAAGCTTTCTTT.

This rearrangement joins TRBV20-1 to TRBJ1-2; 9 bases are a match to TRBD1. The CDR3 extends over 12 amino acids. CDR1 and CDR2 from the germline V gene are DFQATT and SNEGSKA (reference sequence). With 5 bases clipped from V and 7 bases from J, the junction kept 5 bases outside the gene matches. This chain's CDR3 is CSAGGQGGGYTF. DNA of the CDR3: TGCAGTGCTGGGGGACAGGGAGGTGGCTACACCTTC.

This chain joins TRBV25-1 and TRBJ2-5; D perhaps matches TRBD2 (5 bases). The length of the CDR3 is 12 residues. Per germline, CDR1 MGHDK and CDR2 SYGVNS. Trimming left V 2 bases short and J 13 bases short, with 14 bases between. This CDR3 is CASSEASAGVYF. The CDR3 DNA sequence: TGTGCCAGCAGTGAAGCCTCCGCCGGGGTGTACTTC.

The chain has TRBV7-9 and TRBJ1-5; TRBD1 matches 7 bases. This CDR3 has 18 amino acids. Trimming at V came to 1 base and at J to 4 bases, leaving 13 bases not matched to a gene. Germline V CDR1 and CDR2: SEHNR, FQNEAQ (reference sequence). CDR3 amino acids: CASSLGVGTANRNQPQHF. The CDR3 DNA follows: TGTGCCAGCAGCTTAGGGGTAGGGACAGCAAACCGAAATCAGCCCCAGCATTTT. The full variable domain, with the rest looked up from reference TRBV7-9 and TRBJ1-5, is DTGVSQNPRHKITKRGQNVTFRCDPISEHNRLYWYRQTLGQGPEFLTYFQNEAQLEKSRLLSDRFSAERPKGSFSTLEIQRTEQGDSAMYLCASSLGVGTANRNQPQHFGDGTRLSIL.

This clonotype was counted a few times. V is TRBV10-3 and J is TRBJ2-6, with a weak D call TRBD2 (5 bases). Germline CDR1 ENHRY, CDR2 SYGVKD. The CDR3 sequence is 16 residues long. V lost 6 bases to trimming and J lost 0 bases, with 12 bases between them. CDR3 sequence (DNA): TGTGCCATCAGCTCCGGACGGGACTCTGGGGCCAACGTCCTGACTTTC. Its translation is CAISSGRDSGANVLTF.

The chain carries TRBV29-1 and TRBJ2-7; no definite D call. The V and J ends lost 5 bases and 4 bases respectively, with 12 bases between them. Germline CDR1 is SQVTM and CDR2 is ANQGSEA. The CDR3 extends over 12 amino acids. CDR3 nucleotide sequence: TGCAGCGTTAAGGAAGCCAGGTACGAGCAGTACTTC. It encodes CSVKEARYEQYF.

The chain combines TRBV7-9 with TRBJ1-6, with D perhaps matching TRBD1 (6 bases). The CDR3 has 16 residues. The V and J ends lost 4 bases and 9 bases respectively, with 19 bases between them. Looked up from germline, CDR1 is SEHNR and CDR2 is FQNEAQ (reference sequence). The chain's CDR3 is CASSSRGGEFGSPLHF. The CDR3 bases are TGTGCCAGCAGCTCCCGCGGGGGCGAATTTGGTTCACCCCTCCACTTT. Variable domain in full (rest from reference TRBV7-9 and TRBJ1-6): DTGVSQNPRHKITKRGQNVTFRCDPISEHNRLYWYRQTLGQGPEFLTYFQNEAQLEKSRLLSDRFSAERPKGSFSTLEIQRTEQGDSAMYLCASSSRGGEFGSPLHFGNGTRLTVT.

This clonotype was found a few times. The CDR3 protein is CASSEYNPHGTGGFETQYF. Here the CDR3 DNA reads TGTGCCAGCAGCGAATATAACCCCCACGGGACAGGGGGCTTTGAGACCCAGTACTTC. This chain joins TRBV7-9 and TRBJ2-5, with 12 bases fitting TRBD1. The CDR3 spans 19 residues. Per the germline V gene, CDR1 is SEHNR and CDR2 is FQNEAQ (reference sequence). V lost 5 bases, J lost 5 bases, and 18 bases stayed unmatched. Full variable domain (missing parts from reference TRBV7-9 and TRBJ2-5): DTGVSQNPRHKITKRGQNVTFRCDPISEHNRLYWYRQTLGQGPEFLTYFQNEAQLEKSRLLSDRFSAERPKGSFSTLEIQRTEQGDSAMYLCASSEYNPHGTGGFETQYFGPGTRLLVL.

The chain carries TRBV7-3 and TRBJ2-1; 8 positions agree with TRBD2. The V gene's germline CDR1 is SGHTA and CDR2 FQGTGA. This CDR3 comprises 17 residues. Losses at the gene ends were 1 base for V and 1 base for J; bases not matched to a gene: 6. The DNA for the CDR3 is TGTGCCAGCAGCTTAAGCGGGGGGCGCGGGTCCTACAATGAGCAGTTCTTC. As protein: CASSLSGGRGSYNEQFF.

The V and J genes are TRBV18 and TRBJ2-1; 10 positions match TRBD2. Trimming cost V 3 bases and J 5 bases; bases outside gene matches: 4. The CDR3 is 15 amino acids. Germline V gene sequence: CDR1 KGHSH, CDR2 LQKENI. The DNA of the CDR3 is TGTGCCAGCTCACCCCTAGCGGGAGCCCACAATGAGCAGTTCTTC. It specifies CASSPLAGAHNEQFF.

The chain recombines TRBV20-1 with TRBJ2-1; maybe TRBD1 (5 bases). This CDR3 region has 12 residues. Trimming pared 6 bases from V and 8 bases from J, leaving 14 bases between. CDR1 is DFQATT and CDR2 is SNEGSKA in the germline V gene (reference sequence). The CDR3 DNA sequence: TGCAGTGCCCAGGGTCCCGGACATGAGCAGTTCTTC. It is translated as CSAQGPGHEQFF.

The V gene is TRBV12-3 or TRBV12-4, the J gene TRBJ2-7; perhaps TRBD2 as D (6 bases). V gave up 7 bases and J gave up 2 bases, with 12 bases separating them. This CDR3 has 13 residues. In DNA form, the CDR3 reads TGTGCCAGCACCCCTAGCGAACCCTACGAGCAGTACTTC. Translated, it gives CASTPSEPYEQYF.

V and J are TRBV19 and TRBJ2-7, with TRBD1 matching 9 bases. Germline loops: CDR1 LNHDA, CDR2 SQIVND (reference sequence). The CDR3 is 16 amino acids. V was clipped by 4 bases and J by 2 bases; unmatched bases: 9. The CDR3 coding sequence is TGTGCCAGTAGTACCGAACAGGGGGCGTTCACCTACGAGCAGTACTTC. It is translated as CASSTEQGAFTYEQYF.

V is TRBV11-1 and J is TRBJ2-1; 13 bases are a match to TRBD2. Germline V gene lookup returns CDR1 SGHAT and CDR2 FQDESV (reference sequence). This CDR3 has 20 amino acids. The V and J ends lost 5 bases and 4 bases, in that order; junction bases with no gene match: 17. The CDR3 nucleotides are TGTGCCAGCAGCCCCCTGGGACTAGCGGGGATTGGGGCAGGGTACAATGAGCAGTTCTTC. It encodes CASSPLGLAGIGAGYNEQFF.

This rearrangement joins TRBV29-1 to TRBJ1-1, with D uncertain. The length of the CDR3 is 16 residues. CDR1 and CDR2 from the germline V gene are SQVTM and ANQGSEA. Trimming took 4 bases from V and 2 from J, leaving 20 bases between them. The CDR3 here is CSVGRRPRGCNTEAFF. The CDR3 DNA follows: TGCAGCGTTGGCCGGCGTCCTCGGGGTTGTAACACTGAAGCTTTCTTT. Complete variable domain (other parts from reference TRBV29-1 and TRBJ1-1): SAVISQKPSRDICQRGTSLTIQCQVDSQVTMMFWYRQQPGQSLTLIATANQGSEATYESGFVIDKFPISRPNLTFSTLTVSNMSPEDSSIYLCSVGRRPRGCNTEAFFGQGTRLTVV.

This clonotype has a handful of counts. The V gene is TRBV13, the J gene TRBJ2-1, with 11 nucleotides matching TRBD1. Germline trimming cut 4 bases from V and 13 bases from J; bases unmatched to any gene: 9. CDR1 is PRHDT and CDR2 is FYEKMQ in the germline V gene (reference sequence). The CDR3 is made up of 14 amino acids. The CDR3 loop is CASSYGQGARKQFF. The CDR3 DNA follows: TGTGCCAGCAGCTACGGACAGGGGGCGCGGAAACAGTTCTTC.

The chain carries TRBV7-2 and TRBJ2-1, with D possibly matching TRBD2 (5 bases). V lost 4 bases and J lost 4, with 20 bases in between. The CDR3 has 17 residues. In germline, CDR1 is SGHTA, CDR2 FQGNSA. The CDR3 bases are TGTGCCAGCAGCTCTAATGAAGTACGAGGGTCTTACAATGAGCAGTTCTTC. Its translation: CASSSNEVRGSYNEQFF.

V is TRBV10-1 and J is TRBJ2-3; the D gene is possibly TRBD1 (6 bases). The germline gives CDR1 WNHNN, CDR2 SYGVQD (reference sequence). V lost 7 bases and J lost 0, with 11 bases in between. The CDR3 spans 14 residues. DNA of the CDR3: TGCGCCAGCAAAGGGACACCAAGCACAGATACGCAGTATTTT. This codes for CASKGTPSTDTQYF.

Only a few counts were recorded for this clonotype. The J gene is TRBJ1-5, the V gene TRBV15; perhaps TRBD1 as D (5 bases). Trimming removed 0 bases from V and 8 bases from J, with 11 bases in between. Per germline, CDR1 LNHNV and CDR2 YYDKDF (reference sequence). The CDR3 contains 14 residues. The CDR3 sequence is CATSRDPGPEPQHF. In DNA, the CDR3 is TGTGCCACCAGCAGAGACCCGGGGCCCGAGCCCCAGCATTTT.

This clonotype has just one count. This sequence joins TRBV4-1 and TRBJ2-4; D may correspond to TRBD1 or TRBD2 (5 bases each). The CDR3 length is 15 residues. Germline V gene sequence: CDR1 MGHRA, CDR2 YSYEKL. V lost 2 bases to trimming and J lost 7 bases, with 15 bases between them. CDR3 residues: CASSQRPGRRNIQYF. The CDR3, as DNA: TGCGCCAGCAGCCAACGCCCGGGACGACGGAACATTCAGTACTTC.

The chain links TRBV6-6 to TRBJ2-1; D is possibly TRBD1 (6 bases). The CDR3 covers 15 residues. Germline values: CDR1 MNHNY, CDR2 SVGAGI (reference sequence). V shed 6 bases and J shed 1 base, with 13 bases lying between them. The CDR3 bases are TGTGCCAGCAGGTCGGGACAACCATCCTACAATGAGCAGTTCTTC. This encodes CASRSGQPSYNEQFF.

This rearrangement joins TRBV27 to TRBJ2-7, with D possibly matching TRBD2 (6 bases). CDR1 is MNHEY and CDR2 is SMNVEV in the germline V gene (reference sequence). This CDR3 spans 14 amino acids. The V gene lost 3 bases and the J gene lost 2 bases, with 11 bases spanning the gap. CDR3 sequence: CASSFGTDPYEQYF. CDR3 DNA sequence: TGTGCCAGCAGTTTCGGGACTGATCCCTACGAGCAGTACTTC.

This clonotype was recorded only once. The chain uses TRBV5-6 and TRBJ2-5; either TRBD1 or TRBD2 may supply D (5 bases each). CDR1 is SGHDT, CDR2 YYEEEE, per germline. This CDR3 has 14 amino acids. The germline V and J ends were trimmed by 4 bases and 7 bases, with 17 bases remaining between them. CDR3 loop: CASSRQGREGTQYF. In DNA, the CDR3 is TGTGCCAGCAGCCGGCAGGGACGGGAAGGGACCCAGTACTTC.